Reported below is one T cell receptor (beta chain). Its antigen is as yet unknown. V trimming: 3 bases; J trimming: 2 bases; junction bases outside the gene matches: 1. Germline V lookup: CDR1 LNHNV, CDR2 YYDKDF (reference sequence). The CDR3 contains 14 residues. These data are taken from a study of T cells in narcolepsy. The wider study: Enrolled donors included narcolepsy type 1 or type 2 patients and healthy controls. Study conclusions and caveats: HCRT-specific and TRIB2-specific autoreactive clonotypes appeared among same-patient CSF and blood CD4+ clonotypes. Autoreactive clone sequences were missing from some blood memory CD4+ repertoires. Autoreactive clonotypes reportedly recurred in blood of same and different patients, not controls.

The method was immunoSEQ multiplex PCR; TCRdb's version includes in-frame clones alone and lacks a portion of them. The data contain tens of thousands of clones, 75% to 85% of them singletons. The chain has TRBV15 and TRBJ2-7, with 10 nucleotides matching TRBD1. The TCR originated in a human donor in good health. The sample comprised memory (CD45RA-) CD4+ T cells from blood. The CDR3 loop reads CATSRTGGTYEQYF. The CDR3 nucleotides read TGTGCCACCAGCAGGACAGGGGGCACCTACGAGCAGTACTTC.